This T cell receptor (beta chain) is drawn from a study of control samples from healthy donors and cancer patients. Trimming pared 3 bases from V and 1 base from J, leaving 9 bases between. Per germline, CDR1 MNHNY and CDR2 SVGAGI (reference sequence). CDR3 length: 14 amino acids. Only in-frame clones appear in the TCRdb table, and some are missing; sequencing was by immunoSEQ multiplex PCR. With roughly 190,000 clones in the sample, the ten largest clones hold less than 2.5%. The V call is TRBV6-6, the J call TRBJ1-1; D uncertain. The clonotype comes from a woman aged 25 to 45 in good health. The sample comprised blood. DNA of the CDR3: TGTGCCAGCAGTTATGGACGGGGGAACACTGAAGCTTTCTTT. Translated: CASSYGRGNTEAFF.